The rows below give T cell receptor beta chains drawn from one sample of a study of Ad26.COV2.S vaccination and SARS-CoV-2 variants. Clones were sequenced by immunoSEQ multiplex PCR, and TCRdb holds only the in-frame ones, with some missing. The sample lists about 400,000 clones, around 92% occurring once. Sequenced here: peripheral blood, sampled in a trial of Ad26.COV2.S vaccine versus placebo. These receptors originate from a person between 18 and 59 years old who received the Ad26.COV2.S COVID-19 vaccine or a placebo. CDR3s include the opening cysteine and the closing phenylalanine or tryptophan. The D gene is left open where the match is weak. Not every row has a clone size; where given, it reads once, few, many or a size class.

J gene: TRBJ1-2
CDR3 length: 15
D gene: -
V gene: TRBV4-3
clone size: -
CDR3 DNA: TGCGCCAGCAGCCAAGATCCGAGGACACACTATGGCTACACCTTC
CDR3 protein: CASSQDPRTHYGYTF

J gene: TRBJ2-2
CDR3 length: 20
D gene: TRBD2
V gene: TRBV5-1
clone size: -
CDR3 DNA: TGCGCCAGCAGCTTGGCGGGACTAGCGGGGGGTATGGCGAACACCGGGGAGCTGTTTTTT
CDR3 protein: CASSLAGLAGGMANTGELFF

J gene: TRBJ2-1
CDR3 length: 16
D gene: TRBD1
V gene: TRBV7-8
clone size: -
CDR3 DNA: TGTGCCAGCAGAAGCGGGACAGGGGTTTTCTACAATGAGCAGTTCTTC
CDR3 protein: CASRSGTGVFYNEQFF

J gene: TRBJ1-6
CDR3 length: 17
D gene: -
V gene: TRBV6-2/TRBV6-3
clone size: -
CDR3 DNA: TGTGCCAGCAGGTACGACCTGAAAGACCCCGGGTATTCACCCCTCCACTTT
CDR3 protein: CASRYDLKDPGYSPLHF

J gene: TRBJ1-3
CDR3 length: 15
D gene: -
V gene: TRBV3-1/TRBV3-2
clone size: few
CDR3 DNA: TGTGCCAGCAGCCAAGCCAGGTGGAGAGGAAACACCATATATTTT
CDR3 protein: CASSQARWRGNTIYF

J gene: TRBJ2-4
CDR3 length: 19
D gene: -
V gene: TRBV27
clone size: -
CDR3 DNA: TGTGCCAGCAGTTTACTTGGAGGGCGCAGGTCGGAGTCCAAAAACATTCAGTACTTC
CDR3 protein: CASSLLGGRRSESKNIQYF

J gene: TRBJ1-1
CDR3 length: 14
D gene: -
V gene: TRBV28
clone size: -
CDR3 DNA: TGTGCCAGCAGTCGGACTCTTGTGAACACTGAAGCTTTCTTT
CDR3 protein: CASSRTLVNTEAFF

J gene: TRBJ2-2
CDR3 length: 13
D gene: -
V gene: TRBV7-9
clone size: -
CDR3 DNA: TGTGCCAGCCGGGAGTGGAACACCGGGGAGCTGTTTTTT
CDR3 protein: CASREWNTGELFF

J gene: TRBJ2-1
CDR3 length: 17
D gene: TRBD1
V gene: TRBV5-4
clone size: -
CDR3 DNA: TGTGCCAGCAGCTCCGGGACAGGGGGCGAATCCTACAATGAGCAGTTCTTC
CDR3 protein: CASSSGTGGESYNEQFF

J gene: TRBJ2-3
CDR3 length: 16
D gene: -
V gene: TRBV5-4
clone size: -
CDR3 DNA: TGTGCCAGCAGCTTGATCGGCAGGACCAGCACAGATACGCAGTATTTT
CDR3 protein: CASSLIGRTSTDTQYF

J gene: TRBJ2-1
CDR3 length: 15
D gene: -
V gene: TRBV6-1
clone size: -
CDR3 DNA: TGTGCCAGCAGTTTCGGGCGGTTTACCTACAATGAGCAGTTCTTC
CDR3 protein: CASSFGRFTYNEQFF

J gene: TRBJ2-7
CDR3 length: 15
D gene: TRBD2
V gene: TRBV5-1
clone size: -
CDR3 DNA: TGCGCCAGCAGCTTGGCGGTAGCGGGGCCCTACGAGCAGTACTTC
CDR3 protein: CASSLAVAGPYEQYF

J gene: TRBJ1-2
CDR3 length: 15
D gene: -
V gene: TRBV6-5
clone size: -
CDR3 DNA: TGTGCCAGCAGCCTGGGTCGGGACTTTGACTATGGCTACACCTTC
CDR3 protein: CASSLGRDFDYGYTF

J gene: TRBJ2-5
CDR3 length: 12
D gene: -
V gene: TRBV30
clone size: -
CDR3 DNA: TGTGCCTGGAGGTGGCTGCAAGAGACCCAGTACTTC
CDR3 protein: CAWRWLQETQYF

J gene: TRBJ1-2
CDR3 length: 11
D gene: -
V gene: TRBV20-1
clone size: -
CDR3 DNA: TGCAGTGCTACAGAATTCTATGGCTACACCTTC
CDR3 protein: CSATEFYGYTF

J gene: TRBJ1-1
CDR3 length: 11
D gene: -
V gene: TRBV29-1
clone size: -
CDR3 DNA: TGCAGTCACGAAGTGAACACTGAAGCTTTCTTT
CDR3 protein: CSHEVNTEAFF

J gene: TRBJ1-4
CDR3 length: 12
D gene: -
V gene: TRBV7-9
clone size: -
CDR3 DNA: TGTGCCAGCGGGGCGCTTAGGGGGGAACTGTTTTTT
CDR3 protein: CASGALRGELFF

J gene: TRBJ2-1
CDR3 length: 15
D gene: -
V gene: TRBV4-3
clone size: once
CDR3 DNA: TGCGCCAGCAGCCAAGGCCGAGGGGCCTACAATGAGCAGTTCTTC
CDR3 protein: CASSQGRGAYNEQFF

J gene: TRBJ1-1
CDR3 length: 12
D gene: -
V gene: TRBV5-1
clone size: -
CDR3 DNA: TGCGCCAGCAGCCTAGAGGACACTGAAGCTTTCTTT
CDR3 protein: CASSLEDTEAFF

J gene: TRBJ1-5
CDR3 length: 14
D gene: TRBD1
V gene: TRBV7-6
clone size: many
CDR3 DNA: TGTGCCAGCAGCAGACAGGGGGCTGGGCAGCCCCAGCATTTT
CDR3 protein: CASSRQGAGQPQHF

J gene: TRBJ2-5
CDR3 length: 15
D gene: -
V gene: TRBV9
clone size: -
CDR3 DNA: TGTGCCAGCAGCGTAGAAGGGGCCTTGGCGTCGACCCAGTACTTC
CDR3 protein: CASSVEGALASTQYF

J gene: TRBJ1-2
CDR3 length: 13
D gene: -
V gene: TRBV7-2
clone size: -
CDR3 DNA: TGTGCCAGCAGCTTAAGGGCGTACTATGGCTACACCTTC
CDR3 protein: CASSLRAYYGYTF

J gene: TRBJ1-5
CDR3 length: 14
D gene: -
V gene: TRBV18
clone size: -
CDR3 DNA: TGTGCCAGCTCAGAAGGGGTCAGGGGTCAGCCCCAGCATTTT
CDR3 protein: CASSEGVRGQPQHF

J gene: TRBJ1-1
CDR3 length: 16
D gene: TRBD1
V gene: TRBV5-1
clone size: -
CDR3 DNA: TGCGCCAGCAGCTTGGACCTTGGGACAGGGGGCAATGAAGCTTTCTTT
CDR3 protein: CASSLDLGTGGNEAFF

J gene: TRBJ2-7
CDR3 length: 15
D gene: -
V gene: TRBV19
clone size: -
CDR3 DNA: TGTGCCAGTAGTATAGATGCCCTGAGCTCCTACGAGCAGTACTTC
CDR3 protein: CASSIDALSSYEQYF

J gene: TRBJ2-5
CDR3 length: 15
D gene: -
V gene: TRBV24-1
clone size: -
CDR3 DNA: TGTGCCACCAGTGACGGCACAGAAGTCCAAGAGACCCAGTACTTC
CDR3 protein: CATSDGTEVQETQYF

J gene: TRBJ2-5
CDR3 length: 17
D gene: TRBD1
V gene: TRBV5-4
clone size: once
CDR3 DNA: TGTGCCAGCAGCTTGAAGGGGACAGGGATTTATCAAGAGACCCAGTACTTC
CDR3 protein: CASSLKGTGIYQETQYF

J gene: TRBJ1-4
CDR3 length: 15
D gene: TRBD1
V gene: TRBV15
clone size: -
CDR3 DNA: TGTGCCACCAGCAGGGAGGACAGGGTCGGTGAAAAACTGTTTTTT
CDR3 protein: CATSREDRVGEKLFF

J gene: TRBJ2-1
CDR3 length: 17
D gene: -
V gene: TRBV7-9
clone size: -
CDR3 DNA: TGTGCCAGCAGCTTAGGGGGGCCGTTACTATTATACAATGAGCAGTTCTTC
CDR3 protein: CASSLGGPLLLYNEQFF

J gene: TRBJ1-1
CDR3 length: 14
D gene: -
V gene: TRBV5-6
clone size: -
CDR3 DNA: TGTGCCAGCAGCAAAATTGGGGGGAACACTGAAGCTTTCTTT
CDR3 protein: CASSKIGGNTEAFF

J gene: TRBJ1-2
CDR3 length: 14
D gene: -
V gene: TRBV18
clone size: -
CDR3 DNA: TGTGCCAGCTCACCCCCGGACAGAGTCTATGGCTACACCTTC
CDR3 protein: CASSPPDRVYGYTF

J gene: TRBJ2-1
CDR3 length: 16
D gene: TRBD2
V gene: TRBV5-1
clone size: -
CDR3 DNA: TGCGCCAGCAGCTTAGTAATAGCGGGGGGTGGCGATGAGCAGTTCTTC
CDR3 protein: CASSLVIAGGGDEQFF

J gene: TRBJ2-1
CDR3 length: 16
D gene: TRBD1
V gene: TRBV10-1
clone size: -
CDR3 DNA: TGCGCCAGCAGTGATTTTGACAGGGCCCTACAGGGTGAGCAGTTCTTC
CDR3 protein: CASSDFDRALQGEQFF

J gene: TRBJ2-1
CDR3 length: 9
D gene: -
V gene: TRBV12-3/TRBV12-4
clone size: -
CDR3 DNA: TGTGCCACCCAATATGAGCAGTTCTTC
CDR3 protein: CATQYEQFF

J gene: TRBJ2-7
CDR3 length: 14
D gene: -
V gene: TRBV6-5
clone size: -
CDR3 DNA: TGTGCCAGCAGTTACTCGGCGGTTGCGGGGGAGCAGTACTTC
CDR3 protein: CASSYSAVAGEQYF

J gene: TRBJ2-5
CDR3 length: 18
D gene: TRBD1
V gene: TRBV3-1/TRBV3-2
clone size: once
CDR3 DNA: TGTGCCACCTTCAAAGGGTGGGGACAGGGTAGAGTGCAAGAGACCCAGTACTTC
CDR3 protein: CATFKGWGQGRVQETQYF

J gene: TRBJ1-3
CDR3 length: 13
D gene: -
V gene: TRBV30
clone size: once
CDR3 DNA: TGTGCCTGGAGTTCAGACTCTGGAAACACCATATATTTT
CDR3 protein: CAWSSDSGNTIYF

J gene: TRBJ1-1
CDR3 length: 14
D gene: -
V gene: TRBV7-2
clone size: -
CDR3 DNA: TGTGCCAGCAGCTTAAAGGGAAGGAACACTGAAGCTTTCTTT
CDR3 protein: CASSLKGRNTEAFF

J gene: TRBJ1-2
CDR3 length: 15
D gene: -
V gene: TRBV24-1
clone size: -
CDR3 DNA: TGTGCCACCAGTGATACATACGCAGGGCGCTATGGCTACACCTTC
CDR3 protein: CATSDTYAGRYGYTF

J gene: TRBJ1-3
CDR3 length: 15
D gene: TRBD1
V gene: TRBV4-1
clone size: -
CDR3 DNA: TGCGCCAGCAGCCAAGGGACAGGATCTGGAAACACCATATATTTT
CDR3 protein: CASSQGTGSGNTIYF

J gene: TRBJ2-7
CDR3 length: 13
D gene: -
V gene: TRBV27
clone size: few
CDR3 DNA: TGTGCCAGCAGTTTAACACGGTCCTACGAGCAGTACTTC
CDR3 protein: CASSLTRSYEQYF

J gene: TRBJ1-3
CDR3 length: 13
D gene: -
V gene: TRBV29-1
clone size: -
CDR3 DNA: TGCAGCGTTAGGGGGACTATGAGGAACACCATATATTTT
CDR3 protein: CSVRGTMRNTIYF

J gene: TRBJ1-6
CDR3 length: 13
D gene: -
V gene: TRBV5-4
clone size: -
CDR3 DNA: TGTGCCAGCAGCCTCGAACGCAGGGCACCCCTCCACTTT
CDR3 protein: CASSLERRAPLHF

J gene: TRBJ1-1
CDR3 length: 15
D gene: -
V gene: TRBV28
clone size: -
CDR3 DNA: TGTGCCAGCAGTTTGGGGAGTTTAGGGGACACTGAAGCTTTCTTT
CDR3 protein: CASSLGSLGDTEAFF

J gene: TRBJ2-5
CDR3 length: 16
D gene: TRBD2
V gene: TRBV7-2
clone size: -
CDR3 DNA: TGTGCCAGCAGCTTGACTAGCGGGGGGGCACAAGAGACCCAGTACTTC
CDR3 protein: CASSLTSGGAQETQYF

J gene: TRBJ2-1
CDR3 length: 13
D gene: -
V gene: TRBV30
clone size: -
CDR3 DNA: TGTGCCTGGACCGCGGGAATGGGAAATGAGCAGTTCTTC
CDR3 protein: CAWTAGMGNEQFF

J gene: TRBJ2-2
CDR3 length: 16
D gene: TRBD2
V gene: TRBV2
clone size: -
CDR3 DNA: TGTGCCAGCAGTGAGGGGCGGGGGGTCCCCACCGGGGAGCTGTTTTTT
CDR3 protein: CASSEGRGVPTGELFF

J gene: TRBJ2-3
CDR3 length: 15
D gene: TRBD2
V gene: TRBV5-5
clone size: -
CDR3 DNA: TGTGCCAGCAGCATTAGCGGGGGGGCCGTAGATACGCAGTATTTT
CDR3 protein: CASSISGGAVDTQYF

J gene: TRBJ1-1
CDR3 length: 13
D gene: -
V gene: TRBV6-4
clone size: -
CDR3 DNA: TGTGCCAGCAGCTCGGGGGGGGCCTCTGAAGCTTTCTTT
CDR3 protein: CASSSGGASEAFF

J gene: TRBJ2-7
CDR3 length: 18
D gene: -
V gene: TRBV11-2
clone size: -
CDR3 DNA: TGTGCCAGCAGCTTAATATCTTTACGAGGGGTCGGGGACTACGAGCAGTACTTC
CDR3 protein: CASSLISLRGVGDYEQYF

J gene: TRBJ2-5
CDR3 length: 15
D gene: -
V gene: TRBV6-2/TRBV6-3
clone size: -
CDR3 DNA: TGTGCCAGCAGTTGGCCGGTACAGGGTCGTGAGACCCAGTACTTC
CDR3 protein: CASSWPVQGRETQYF

J gene: TRBJ2-7
CDR3 length: 17
D gene: -
V gene: TRBV7-8
clone size: -
CDR3 DNA: TGTGCCAGCAGCTTAGCGCTGGGGACGGCTGGACCTTACGAGCAGTACTTC
CDR3 protein: CASSLALGTAGPYEQYF

J gene: TRBJ2-1
CDR3 length: 13
D gene: TRBD2
V gene: TRBV6-2/TRBV6-3
clone size: -
CDR3 DNA: TGTGCCAGCAGCCTAAGCGGGGTAGATGAGCAGTTCTTC
CDR3 protein: CASSLSGVDEQFF

J gene: TRBJ2-5
CDR3 length: 13
D gene: -
V gene: TRBV4-3
clone size: -
CDR3 DNA: TGCGCCAGCAGCCAAGGGCTATTCGAGACCCAGTACTTC
CDR3 protein: CASSQGLFETQYF

J gene: TRBJ1-6
CDR3 length: 13
D gene: TRBD1
V gene: TRBV2
clone size: -
CDR3 DNA: TGTGCCAGCACCGACAGGGTAAATTCACCCCTCCACTTT
CDR3 protein: CASTDRVNSPLHF